The present T cell receptor beta chain was sequenced within a study of identical twins. Study results and caveats: Interpretation of the results relied on cross-sectional statistical analysis and not on following the same donors.

This clonotype was detected a few times. As yet, its antigen is unknown. Trimming removed 4 bases at V and 9 bases at J, with 19 bases between. The germline CDR1 and CDR2 sequences are MNHEY and SVGEGT. CDR3 length equals 15 residues. Through template switching, a universal primer site was introduced, and the cDNA contained unique molecular identifiers. TCRdb ran MiXCR on the 5' RACE reads and lists one entry per CDR3 protein. The sample holds about 530,000 distinct CDR3 sequences, about a fifth seen once. These same data were also listed under a study on yellow fever vaccine responses in identical twins. As reported in that work: In identical twins, vaccine T cell responses appeared partly shared and partly individual.

V is TRBV6-2 or TRBV6-3 and J is TRBJ2-1; weak D call: TRBD2 (6 bases). This receptor was taken from a woman between 18 and 29 years old in good health. Sample: CD4+ T cells sorted from blood. Written as DNA, the CDR3 is TGTGCCAGCAGTTTTCCGGGACCCCAGGGAGGTGAGCAGTTCTTC. Encoded protein: CASSFPGPQGGEQFF.